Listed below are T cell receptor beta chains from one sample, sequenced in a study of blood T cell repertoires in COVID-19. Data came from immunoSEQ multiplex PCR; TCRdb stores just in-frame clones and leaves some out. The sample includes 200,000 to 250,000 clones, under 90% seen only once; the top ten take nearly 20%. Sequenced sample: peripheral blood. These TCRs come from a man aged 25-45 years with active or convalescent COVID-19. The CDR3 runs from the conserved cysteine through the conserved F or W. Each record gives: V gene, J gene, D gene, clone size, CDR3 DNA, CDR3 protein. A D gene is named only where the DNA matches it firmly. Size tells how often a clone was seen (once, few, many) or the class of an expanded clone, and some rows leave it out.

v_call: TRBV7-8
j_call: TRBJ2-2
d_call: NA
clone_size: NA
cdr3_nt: TGTGCCAGCAGTCCCCGGGGGGCGCGGGACACCGGGGAGCTGTTTTTT
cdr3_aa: CASSPRGARDTGELFF

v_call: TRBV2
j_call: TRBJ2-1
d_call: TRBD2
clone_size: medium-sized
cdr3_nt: TGTGCCAGCACGCACCTAGCGGGAGACAGCAATGAGCAGTTCTTC
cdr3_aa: CASTHLAGDSNEQFF

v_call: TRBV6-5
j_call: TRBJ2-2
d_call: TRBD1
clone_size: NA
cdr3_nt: TGTGCCAGCAGACCTAGGGGGCTGGGCACCGGGGAGCTGTTTTTT
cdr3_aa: CASRPRGLGTGELFF

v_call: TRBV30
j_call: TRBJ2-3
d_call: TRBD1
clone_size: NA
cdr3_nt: TGTGCCTTCTCCGGGACAGGGGGCAAAGATACGCAGTATTTT
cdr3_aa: CAFSGTGGKDTQYF

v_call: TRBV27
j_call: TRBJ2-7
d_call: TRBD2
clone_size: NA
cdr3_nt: TGTGCCAGCAGCCTAATCGGGACTAGCGGGAAATCCTACGAGCAGTACTTC
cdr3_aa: CASSLIGTSGKSYEQYF

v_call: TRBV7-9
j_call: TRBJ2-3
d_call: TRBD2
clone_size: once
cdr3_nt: TGTGCCAGCTCCCGTCGACTAGCGACCACAGATACGCAGTATTTT
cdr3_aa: CASSRRLATTDTQYF

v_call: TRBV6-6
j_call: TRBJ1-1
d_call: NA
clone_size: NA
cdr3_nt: TGTGCCAGCAGTTTTCCCCCAGGGATGAACACTGAAGCTTTCTTT
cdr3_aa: CASSFPPGMNTEAFF

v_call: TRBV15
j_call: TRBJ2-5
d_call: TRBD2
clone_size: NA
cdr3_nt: TGTGCCACCAGGCGGGAGGGCAGGGAGACCCAGTACTTC
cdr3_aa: CATRREGRETQYF

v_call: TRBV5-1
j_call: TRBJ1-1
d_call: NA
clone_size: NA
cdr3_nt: TGCGCCAGCAGCCTGGGAGATCGGAACACTGAAGCTTTCTTT
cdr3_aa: CASSLGDRNTEAFF

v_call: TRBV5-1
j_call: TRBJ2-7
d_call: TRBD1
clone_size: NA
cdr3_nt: TGCGCCAGCAGCTCCCTCCGGGACAGAAGCTACGAGCAGTACTTC
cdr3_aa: CASSSLRDRSYEQYF